The text below deals with one T cell receptor beta chain. The entry originates in a study of blood T cell repertoires in COVID-19. As for the study in general: Sites across the United States, Italy and Spain contributed samples from acute and convalescent COVID-19. Nucleic acid was either cDNA or gDNA, and it came from T cells, B-cell-depleted T cells, or PBMCs.

The CDR3 spans 17 residues. The J segment lost 6 bases and the V segment lost 0 bases, leaving 10 bases of the junction unmatched. The germline CDR1 and CDR2 sequences are MGHRA and YSYEKL. In the original workflow: Estimation of nucleated cell counts relied on the amplification of reference gene primers. Sequencing used immunoSEQ multiplex PCR; TCRdb keeps in-frame clones, though not all of them. D and trimming come from the DNA, and the V and J calls and clone size come from that table. Among approximately 140,000 clones listed, approximately 82% were seen once. The rearrangement uses TRBV4-1 and TRBJ2-1; 8 bases fit TRBD1. The TCR comes from a human donor with acute or convalescent COVID-19. The donor label of this sample is uncertain. Sequencing was carried out using peripheral blood. The CDR3: CASSQEVPGGVRNEQFF. For the CDR3, the DNA is TGCGCCAGCAGCCAAGAAGTCCCAGGGGGCGTACGCAATGAGCAGTTCTTC.